This TCR beta chain was observed in a study of blood T cell repertoires in COVID-19. Across the study: The samples span acute and convalescent COVID-19 from the United States, Italy and Spain. T cells, B-cell-depleted T cells, or PBMCs supplied cDNA or gDNA.

The assay was immunoSEQ multiplex PCR, and TCRdb's table has in-frame clones only and misses some. The sample carries 280,000 or so clones, roughly 89% recorded once. The CDR3 covers 18 residues. V trimming: 5 bases; J trimming: 1 base; junction bases outside the gene matches: 14. Germline CDR1 MDHEN, CDR2 SYDVKM. Recruitment covered about 26 US areas and drew participants whose ages spanned 18 to 89 years. Membership in each cohort depended on participant-reported clinical history. This sequence was found in a woman aged 45-60 years who had been exposed to COVID-19. The chain combines TRBV28 with TRBJ1-1; 9 nucleotides align to TRBD1. The material sequenced was PBMCs or T cells enriched from blood (not recorded which). The CDR3 protein is CASSTNPGTGNRNTEAFF. In DNA form, the CDR3 reads TGTGCCAGCAGTACCAACCCCGGGACAGGGAACAGGAACACTGAAGCTTTCTTT.